The TCR beta chain under discussion was sequenced for a study of blood T cell repertoires in COVID-19. Study-wide background: From the United States, Italy and Spain came samples of acute and convalescent COVID-19. T cells, B-cell-depleted T cells, or PBMCs provided the cDNA or gDNA that served as material.

The V gene lost 3 bases and the J gene lost 4 bases, with 10 bases spanning the gap. In germline, CDR1 is ENHRY, CDR2 SYGVKD. The CDR3 totals 14 residues. Original processing methods: Nucleated cell counts were estimated from reference gene primer amplification. The assay was immunoSEQ multiplex PCR, and TCRdb's table has in-frame clones only and misses some. V, J and clone size derive from that table, while D and trimming were established from the DNA sequence. Of 95,000 to 120,000 clones in the sample, about nine tenths are singletons; the top ten hold 4% to 5.5%. This TCR derives from a woman aged 45-65 years with acute or convalescent COVID-19. The chain employs TRBV10-3 and TRBJ2-1, with D perhaps TRBD2 (7 bases). The sequenced sample was peripheral blood. This CDR3 reads CAISDAGAYNEQFF. The DNA for the CDR3 is TGTGCCATCAGTGACGCGGGGGCTTACAATGAGCAGTTCTTC.